What follows are 32 T cell receptor beta chains derived from one specimen sequenced in a study of cytomegalovirus exposure and HLA in healthy donors. Amplification used 60 Vbeta primers and 13 Jbeta primers. Method: immunoSEQ multiplex PCR; TCRdb's copy keeps in-frame clones and lacks some. The data show 95,000 to 150,000 clones, approximately 15% seen once. Source material: PBMCs. All receptors come from a woman aged 18-35 years in good health and CMV-seronegative.

The rearrangement links TRBV7-3 to TRBJ2-3; 8 bases are shared with TRBD2. J gave up 4 bases and V 2 bases, and 5 bases lay outside the gene matches. The CDR3 spans 15 residues. The germline V gene encodes CDR1 SGHTA and CDR2 FQGTGA. The CDR3 coding sequence is TGTGCCAGCAGCTTAGGGCGGGGGGCGGCAGATACGCAGTATTTT. It codes for CASSLGRGAADTQYF.

The chain carries TRBV9 and TRBJ2-7; 7 nucleotides line up with TRBD2. The V and J ends lost 0 bases and 2 bases, in that order; junction bases with no gene match: 2. The germline gives CDR1 SGDLS, CDR2 YYNGEE. This CDR3 comprises 14 residues. CDR3 nucleotides: TGTGCCAGCAGCGTAGCCGGGACTACCTACGAGCAGTACTTC. This codes for CASSVAGTTYEQYF.

The rearrangement joins TRBV27 to TRBJ1-1; D is unresolved. The CDR3 sequence is 13 residues long. Germline-derived CDR1 and CDR2 are MNHEY and SMNVEV (reference sequence). V shed 7 bases and J shed 5 bases, with 14 bases lying between them. The CDR3 reads CASNPPGRTEAFF. The CDR3 DNA reads as TGTGCCAGCAACCCTCCCGGGAGGACTGAAGCTTTCTTT.

The rearrangement links TRBV27 to TRBJ1-2; D perhaps matches TRBD1 (5 bases). V lost 5 bases and J 2 bases, leaving 12 bases between the germline ends. The germline gives CDR1 MNHEY, CDR2 SMNVEV (reference sequence). The length of the CDR3 is 14 residues. CDR3 region: CASSPRTPNYGYTF. CDR3 in DNA: TGTGCCAGCAGTCCACGGACACCAAACTATGGCTACACCTTC.

This clone was seen a handful of times. This sequence joins TRBV4-1 and TRBJ1-2, with D possibly being TRBD1 (5 bases). V gave up 4 bases and J gave up 0 bases, with 12 bases separating them. CDR3 length: 15 amino acids. Germline CDR1 and CDR2: MGHRA and YSYEKL. CDR3 in amino acids: CASSPRDSPNYGYTF. In DNA form, the CDR3 reads TGCGCCAGCAGCCCACGGGACTCTCCTAACTATGGCTACACCTTC.

This chain connects TRBV30 to TRBJ2-2, with 7 nucleotides matching TRBD1. V lost 2 bases and J lost 4; bases outside the gene matches: 1. The CDR3 loop spans 13 amino acids. The germline V gene encodes CDR1 GTSNPN and CDR2 SVGIG (reference sequence). The CDR3 loop reads CAWSTGVTGELFF. DNA of the CDR3: TGTGCCTGGAGTACAGGGGTCACCGGGGAGCTGTTTTTT.

This clone has only a few counts. The chain employs TRBV4-1 and TRBJ2-1; D not resolved. Trimming removed 1 base from V and 2 bases from J, with 3 bases in between. This CDR3 is 13 amino acids long. Germline CDR1 reads MGHRA; CDR2 reads YSYEKL. The CDR3 nucleotides are TGCGCCAGCAGCCAAGGAGCCTACAATGAGCAGTTCTTC. It yields the protein CASSQGAYNEQFF.

The chain is built from TRBV7-2 and TRBJ2-1, with 9 bases lining up with TRBD2. J gave up 9 bases and V 4 bases, and 4 bases lay outside the gene matches. The germline V gene has CDR1 SGHTA and CDR2 FQGNSA. The CDR3 is 13 amino acids. In DNA form, the CDR3 reads TGTGCCAGCAGCTCCCCTAGCGGGGCTGAGCAGTTCTTC. It specifies CASSSPSGAEQFF.

There are a few counts of this clone. This chain joins TRBV10-1 and TRBJ1-2; D gene unclear. Trimming stripped 9 bases from V and 8 bases from J, with 10 bases between. CDR1 and CDR2 (germline): WNHNN, SYGVQD (reference sequence). The CDR3 contains 10 residues. CDR3 sequence reads: CASLHRGYTF. For the CDR3, the DNA is TGCGCCAGTCTCCACCGGGGCTACACCTTC.

A few counts support this clone. The V call is TRBV5-5, the J call TRBJ1-5; D gene ambiguous. V was pared by 1 base and J by 5 bases, with 7 bases between. The CDR3 covers 13 residues. The germline V gene has CDR1 SGHKS and CDR2 YYEKEE (reference sequence). The CDR3 here is CASSLIEDQPQHF. CDR3 nucleotide sequence: TGTGCCAGCAGCTTGATAGAGGATCAGCCCCAGCATTTT.

Only a few counts were recorded for this clone. The chain has TRBV15 and TRBJ2-2; D gene ambiguous. This CDR3 is 14 amino acids long. Germline CDR1 is LNHNV and CDR2 is YYDKDF (reference sequence). Trimming shortened V by 0 bases and J by 2 bases, and 4 bases separated the two germline ends. The CDR3 is CATSRERNTGELFF. CDR3 in DNA: TGTGCCACCAGCAGAGAGAGAAACACCGGGGAGCTGTTTTTT.

V gene TRBV5-6 combines with J gene TRBJ1-1; D not resolved. The CDR3 is 14 residues long. CDR1 is SGHDT and CDR2 is YYEEEE in the germline V gene. Trimming shortened V by 1 base and J by 5 bases, and 12 bases separated the two germline ends. CDR3 loop: CASSLRIRGTEAFF. The CDR3 DNA reads TGTGCCAGCAGCTTGCGTATCCGGGGTACTGAAGCTTTCTTT.

The sample holds a few counts of this clone. V usage is TRBV6-6 and J usage is TRBJ1-5; 8 nucleotides align to TRBD1. CDR3 length: 14 amino acids. V lost 5 bases to trimming and J lost 3 bases; unmatched junction nucleotides: 3. The V gene's germline CDR1 is MNHNY and CDR2 SVGAGI (reference sequence). CDR3 amino acids: CASSGDRLNQPQHF. CDR3 bases: TGTGCCAGCAGTGGGGACAGGCTCAATCAGCCCCAGCATTTT.

This clone was picked up a small number of times. J is TRBJ2-7 and V is TRBV2, with TRBD1 matching 8 bases. The CDR3 is 15 amino acids. From germline, CDR1 is SNHLY and CDR2 FYNNEI. V lost 1 base, J lost 3 bases, and 5 bases stayed unmatched. This chain's CDR3 is CASSEGTGGFYEQYF. The CDR3 DNA follows: TGTGCCAGCAGTGAAGGTACAGGGGGTTTCTACGAGCAGTACTTC.

This clone was seen only a few times. This rearrangement joins TRBV6-1 to TRBJ1-1, with D possibly matching TRBD1 (5 bases). This CDR3 contains 12 residues. The germline V gene encodes CDR1 MNHNS and CDR2 SASEGT. Deletions cut 6 bases from V and 6 bases from J, with 11 bases between. CDR3: CASRVDSPEAFF. CDR3 in DNA: TGTGCCAGCAGGGTTGACAGTCCTGAAGCTTTCTTT.

The chain couples TRBV28 to TRBJ1-1; a possible D gene is TRBD1 (5 bases). Germline V gene lookup returns CDR1 MDHEN and CDR2 SYDVKM. V lost 4 bases and J 1 base, leaving 16 bases between the germline ends. The CDR3 has 16 amino acids. The CDR3 nucleotides read TGTGCCAGCAGTTCCTACAGGTACGGTTCGAACACTGAAGCTTTCTTT. It encodes CASSSYRYGSNTEAFF.

This clone was counted a few times. The V call is TRBV6-4, the J call TRBJ2-1; 7 bases are a match to TRBD1. Germline loops: CDR1 MRHNA, CDR2 SNTAGT. There are 15 residues in the CDR3. V dropped 3 bases and J dropped 8; count of bases not matched to a gene: 10. CDR3 region: CASSDTVRGGDEQFF. In nucleotides, the CDR3 is TGTGCCAGCAGTGATACCGTGAGAGGGGGCGATGAGCAGTTCTTC.

On this clone: Germline and junction disagree at one end, which may indicate a read error. This rearrangement joins TRBV7-7 to TRBJ2-1; possible D gene TRBD2, 6 bases. The CDR3 is made up of 13 amino acids. Looked up from germline, CDR1 is SSHAT and CDR2 is FNYEAQ (reference sequence). The CDR3 DNA follows: TGTGCTAGCAGCTTAGTTCGCGGGGATGAGCAGTTCTTC. This codes for CASSLVRGDEQFF.

CDR3 amino acids: CATSRDRGWMGSGANVLTF. Written as DNA, the CDR3 is TGTGCCACCAGCAGAGATCGAGGGTGGATGGGCTCTGGGGCCAACGTCCTGACTTTC. The chain combines TRBV15 with TRBJ2-6; tentative D call: TRBD2 (5 bases). CDR1 is LNHNV, CDR2 YYDKDF, per germline (reference sequence). V gave up 0 bases and J gave up 0 bases, with 15 bases separating them. This CDR3 is 19 amino acids long.

This clone was counted only a few times. V gene TRBV6-7 combines with J gene TRBJ1-1; TRBD1 is a possible D gene (6 bases). TRBV6-7 is known as an ORF, though its function is uncertain. This CDR3 is 16 amino acids long. V was pared by 0 bases and J by 4 bases, with 15 bases between. The CDR3 DNA reads as TGTGCCAGCAGTTACTCGGTTCAGGGGATGAGCACTGAAGCTTTCTTT. This codes for CASSYSVQGMSTEAFF.

This clone was counted a few times. The V call is TRBV7-2, the J call TRBJ2-3; TRBD2 matches 7 bases. Germline-derived CDR1 and CDR2 are SGHTA and FQGNSA. J was trimmed by 2 bases and V by 0 bases; bases with no gene match: 5. The CDR3 is made up of 16 amino acids. CDR3: CASSLAAGLLTDTQYF. The CDR3 DNA follows: TGTGCCAGCAGCTTAGCAGCGGGGCTACTCACAGATACGCAGTATTTT.

The chain employs TRBV29-1 and TRBJ2-3; D is perhaps TRBD1 (5 bases). The CDR3 is 15 residues long. The germline CDR1 and CDR2 sequences are SQVTM and ANQGSEA. V gave up 8 bases and J gave up 3 bases, with 21 bases separating them. The CDR3 loop reads CSSDGYGASTDTQYF. Here the CDR3 DNA reads TGCAGCTCCGATGGGTATGGGGCGTCAACAGATACGCAGTATTTT.

This clone was recorded a few times. This chain joins TRBV7-9 and TRBJ1-1; D is unclear. Trimming stripped 3 bases from V and 1 base from J, with 6 bases between. This CDR3 is 13 amino acids long. The germline V gene encodes CDR1 SEHNR and CDR2 FQNEAQ (reference sequence). The CDR3 sequence is CASSLLSNTEAFF. The DNA of the CDR3 is TGTGCCAGCAGCTTGCTATCGAACACTGAAGCTTTCTTT.

The gene calls are TRBV7-8 and TRBJ2-7, with D perhaps matching TRBD1 (6 bases). The germline gives CDR1 SGHVS, CDR2 FQNEAQ. Trimming removed 5 bases from V and 2 bases from J, with 13 bases in between. The CDR3 is made up of 14 amino acids. This CDR3 is CASSKFRGPYEQYF. In DNA, the CDR3 is TGTGCCAGCAGCAAGTTCAGGGGCCCCTACGAGCAGTACTTC. The whole variable domain, remainder taken from reference TRBV7-8 and TRBJ2-7, is GAGVSQSPRYKVAKRGQDVALRCDPISGHVSLFWYQQALGQGPEFLTYFQNEAQLDKSGLPSDRFFAERPEGSVSTLKIQRTQQEDSAVYLCASSKFRGPYEQYFGPGTRLTVT.

This sequence joins TRBV6-5 and TRBJ2-1; D gene ambiguous. This CDR3 comprises 14 residues. With 4 bases removed from V and 2 bases from J, the gap between germline ends came to 9 bases. CDR1 is MNHEY, CDR2 SVGAGI, per germline. CDR3 region: CASSFRSAYNEQFF. The CDR3 coding sequence is TGTGCCAGCAGTTTTCGGAGTGCCTACAATGAGCAGTTCTTC.

This clone was seen just once. Other DNA sequences in the same sample also yield this CDR3. The genes are TRBV28 and TRBJ1-5; D is undetermined. The CDR3 length is 12 residues. Trimming removed 5 bases at V and 5 bases at J, with 7 bases between. Germline CDR1 is MDHEN and CDR2 is SYDVKM. This CDR3 reads CASSPPDQPQHF. The CDR3 coding sequence is TGTGCCAGCAGTCCCCCGGATCAGCCCCAGCATTTT.

The chain uses TRBV9 and TRBJ2-5; D is possibly TRBD2 (6 bases). The length of the CDR3 is 14 residues. Trimming pared 4 bases from V and 5 bases from J, leaving 15 bases between. From germline, CDR1 is SGDLS and CDR2 YYNGEE. In nucleotides, the CDR3 is TGTGCCAGCAGCCCCCACGGTGGGGGGGAGACCCAGTACTTC. As protein: CASSPHGGGETQYF.

This clone was seen only once. This chain joins TRBV7-3 and TRBJ2-1; D is possibly TRBD1 (5 bases). V was pared by 5 bases and J by 8 bases, with 13 bases between. This CDR3 region has 13 residues. Germline V gene lookup returns CDR1 SGHTA and CDR2 FQGTGA. The CDR3 region is CASSPRVADEQFF. CDR3 coding DNA: TGTGCCAGCAGCCCCAGGGTCGCGGATGAGCAGTTCTTC.

CDR3 sequence reads: CASSLSGTEEQYF. The CDR3 DNA sequence: TGTGCCAGCAGCTTATCGGGGACAGAAGAGCAGTACTTC. The genes are TRBV7-9 and TRBJ2-7, with 7 bases matching TRBD1. The length of the CDR3 is 13 residues. After removal of 2 bases from V and 7 bases from J, the junction contained 5 bases not matched to a gene. Germline V lookup: CDR1 SEHNR, CDR2 FQNEAQ (reference sequence).

The V and J genes are TRBV5-1 and TRBJ2-7; possible D gene TRBD1, 6 bases. V was pared by 4 bases and J by 1 base, with 18 bases between. Germline V gene data show CDR1 as SGHRS and CDR2 as YFSETQ. The CDR3 consists of 16 residues. DNA for the CDR3: TGCGCCAGCAGCCCTGGACATGGCAGGGGTTCCTACGAGCAGTACTTC. This encodes CASSPGHGRGSYEQYF.

This clone was seen only a few times. This chain joins TRBV4-1 and TRBJ2-3; D remains unclear. The germline V gene has CDR1 MGHRA and CDR2 YSYEKL. The CDR3 covers 14 residues. V was clipped by 6 bases and J by 1 base, with 11 bases between them. Here the CDR3 DNA reads TGCGCCAGCAGATCTAACAGACGCACAGATACGCAGTATTTT. This gives the protein CASRSNRRTDTQYF.

The chain links TRBV9 to TRBJ2-1, with D tentatively TRBD1 (6 bases). Germline assignment: CDR1 SGDLS and CDR2 YYNGEE. Trimming removed 0 bases at V and 7 bases at J, with 8 bases between. This CDR3 comprises 13 residues. The CDR3 DNA sequence: TGTGCCAGCAGCGTAGACAGGGCAAATGAGCAGTTCTTC. This gives the protein CASSVDRANEQFF.